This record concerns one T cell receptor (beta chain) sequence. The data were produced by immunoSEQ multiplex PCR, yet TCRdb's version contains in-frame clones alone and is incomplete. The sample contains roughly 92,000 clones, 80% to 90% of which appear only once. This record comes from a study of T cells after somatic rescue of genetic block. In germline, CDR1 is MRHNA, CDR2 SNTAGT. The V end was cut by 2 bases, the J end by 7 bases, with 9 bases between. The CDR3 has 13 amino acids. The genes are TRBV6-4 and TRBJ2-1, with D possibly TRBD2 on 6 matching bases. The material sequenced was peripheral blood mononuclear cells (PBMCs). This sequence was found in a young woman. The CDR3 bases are TGTGCCAGCAGTGACCGGGGGAGGAATGAGCAGTTCTTC. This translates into CASSDRGRNEQFF.